Listed here are 26 T cell receptor beta chains from one sample, sequenced in a study of blood T cell repertoires in COVID-19. Sequenced by immunoSEQ multiplex PCR; TCRdb stores in-frame clones only, minus some. The repertoire holds more than 400,000 clones, with less than 95% as singletons. Sequencing input: PBMCs or T cells enriched from blood (not recorded which). These receptors all come from a man between 18 and 29 years old who had recovered from COVID-19.

The DNA of the CDR3 is TGTGCCAGCAGCCAAGATCAAAACTCTGGAAACACCATATATTTT. It codes for CASSQDQNSGNTIYF. The chain recombines TRBV3-1 (or the pseudogene TRBV3-2) with TRBJ1-3; D is ambiguous. V gave up 0 bases and J gave up 0 bases, with 6 bases separating them. Looked up from germline, CDR1 is LGHDT and CDR2 is YNNKEL (reference sequence). The CDR3 spans 15 residues.

This clone was seen a single time. The chain combines TRBV6-5 with TRBJ1-3, with D possibly being TRBD1 (6 bases). The V gene lost 5 bases and the J gene lost 4 bases, with 12 bases spanning the gap. The CDR3 runs 14 residues. Germline CDR1 MNHEY, CDR2 SVGAGI. CDR3 sequence (DNA): TGTGCCAGCAGTCAACAAACAGGGGGAAACACCATATATTTT. Its translation is CASSQQTGGNTIYF.

The sample holds one count of this clone. The rearrangement links TRBV7-9 to TRBJ2-6, with 9 nucleotides matching TRBD1. CDR1 and CDR2 from the germline V gene are SEHNR and FQNEAQ (reference sequence). Trimming cost V 10 bases and J 2 bases; bases outside gene matches: 6. The CDR3 sequence is 15 residues long. The CDR3 bases are TGTGCCACCGGGGACAGGGTTGCTGGGGCCAACGTCCTGACTTTC. Translation gives CATGDRVAGANVLTF.

This rearrangement joins TRBV4-1 to TRBJ2-3; TRBD2 matches 12 bases. With 0 bases clipped from V and 5 bases from J, the junction kept 3 bases outside the gene matches. The CDR3 sequence is 16 residues long. The germline CDR1 and CDR2 sequences are MGHRA and YSYEKL. The CDR3: CASSQDPSGRGDTQYF. Here the CDR3 DNA reads TGCGCCAGCAGCCAAGACCCTAGCGGGAGGGGAGATACGCAGTATTTT.

The chain uses TRBV5-1 and TRBJ2-2; TRBD2 is a possible D gene (6 bases). This CDR3 has 14 amino acids. From germline, CDR1 is SGHRS and CDR2 YFSETQ. V shed 5 bases and J shed 4 bases, with 12 bases lying between them. The CDR3 region has the DNA TGCGCCAGCAGGGAGGGGACGGCCACCGGGGAGCTGTTTTTT. Residues: CASREGTATGELFF.

The chain carries TRBV7-3 and TRBJ1-6, with D perhaps TRBD1 (5 bases). Per the germline V gene, CDR1 is SGHTA and CDR2 is FQGTGA. The CDR3 consists of 13 residues. Trimming cost V 5 bases and J 7 bases, with 9 bases left between them. The CDR3 nucleotides read TGTGCCAGCAGCCTCACAGGAAATTCACCCCTCCACTTT. Encoded protein: CASSLTGNSPLHF. The full variable domain, with the rest looked up from reference TRBV7-3 and TRBJ1-6, is GAGVSQTPSNKVTEKGKYVELRCDPISGHTALYWYRQSLGQGPEFLIYFQGTGAADDSGLPNDRFFAVRPEGSVSTLKIQRTERGDSAVYLCASSLTGNSPLHFGNGTRLTVT.

The chain joins TRBV5-4 to TRBJ1-2, with TRBD1 matching over 7 bases. The CDR3 spans 18 residues. Trimming took 0 bases from V and 4 from J; bases not matched to a gene: 15. Germline V lookup: CDR1 SGHNT, CDR2 YYREEE (reference sequence). This CDR3 is CASSLGGTGVMFSYGYTF. CDR3 nucleotides: TGTGCCAGCAGCTTGGGGGGTACAGGGGTAATGTTCTCCTATGGCTACACCTTC.

This clone appeared once. The chain uses TRBV29-1 and TRBJ2-7; 9 bases line up with TRBD1. Germline V gene sequence: CDR1 SQVTM, CDR2 ANQGSEA. Trimming cost V 4 bases and J 4 bases; bases outside gene matches: 8. The CDR3 contains 14 residues. The DNA for the CDR3 is TGCAGCGTTGGGGCCGGGACAGGGATGTACGAGCAGTACTTC. It encodes CSVGAGTGMYEQYF.

The chain employs TRBV27 and TRBJ1-4, with D perhaps matching TRBD1 (6 bases). V was shortened by 10 bases and J by 3 bases, with 12 bases between the two germline ends. The CDR3 is 13 residues long. The germline CDR1 and CDR2 sequences are MNHEY and SMNVEV (reference sequence). CDR3 bases: TGTGCCACCGGGACACAGGCTAATGAAAAACTGTTTTTT. Its translation: CATGTQANEKLFF. Full variable domain (rest looked up from reference TRBV27 and TRBJ1-4): EAQVTQNPRYLITVTGKKLTVTCSQNMNHEYMSWYRQDPGLGLRQIYYSMNVEVTDKGDVPEGYKVSRKEKRNFPLILESPSPNQTSLYFCATGTQANEKLFFGSGTQLSVL.

The chain recombines TRBV28 with TRBJ1-1; D is possibly TRBD1 (6 bases). Germline V gives CDR1 MDHEN, CDR2 SYDVKM. The CDR3 is made up of 13 amino acids. V gave up 8 bases and J gave up 4 bases, with 14 bases separating them. The chain's CDR3 is CASLRDTSTEAFF. DNA of the CDR3: TGTGCCAGCCTTAGGGACACCAGCACTGAAGCTTTCTTT.

This rearrangement joins TRBV13 to TRBJ1-2; D call uncertain. Trimming shortened V by 3 bases and J by 1 base, and 9 bases separated the two germline ends. Germline V gives CDR1 PRHDT, CDR2 FYEKMQ (reference sequence). CDR3 length: 14 residues. CDR3 sequence reads: CASSFETFNYGYTF. CDR3 bases: TGTGCCAGCAGCTTTGAGACATTTAACTATGGCTACACCTTC.

V is TRBV19 and J is TRBJ1-5; D is undetermined. The CDR3 length is 14 residues. CDR1 and CDR2 (germline): LNHDA, SQIVND (reference sequence). V was pared by 9 bases and J by 1 base, with 13 bases between. The DNA of the CDR3 is TGTGCCAGCGTGCCGGGAGGGAGCAATCAGCCCCAGCATTTT. This translates into CASVPGGSNQPQHF.

The genes are TRBV3-1 (or the pseudogene TRBV3-2) and TRBJ1-1, with D hard to call. The CDR3 spans 13 residues. Trimming left V 8 bases short and J 3 bases short, with 13 bases between. Germline V gene lookup returns CDR1 LGHDT and CDR2 YNNKEL (reference sequence). Here the CDR3 reads CASGAGWDTEAFF. In DNA form, the CDR3 reads TGTGCCAGCGGCGCGGGGTGGGACACTGAAGCTTTCTTT.

The rearrangement joins TRBV11-2 to TRBJ1-1; D is possibly TRBD1 (5 bases). V gave up 2 bases and J gave up 8 bases, with 9 bases separating them. This CDR3 is built from 12 residues. Per the germline V gene, CDR1 is SGHAT and CDR2 is FQNNGV. The CDR3 DNA reads as TGTGCCAGCAGCTTAAAAAGGGGAGAAGCTTTCTTT. The encoded protein is CASSLKRGEAFF.

This chain joins TRBV3-1 (or the pseudogene TRBV3-2) and TRBJ1-2; 10 bases agree with TRBD1. CDR1 LGHDT and CDR2 YNNKEL come from the germline V gene (reference sequence). The CDR3 extends over 15 amino acids. Losses at the gene ends were 0 bases for V and 8 bases for J; bases not matched to a gene: 6. CDR3 nucleotide sequence: TGTGCCAGCAGCCAAGACCGGGGACAGGGGTACGGCTACACCTTC. Amino acids: CASSQDRGQGYGYTF.

J is TRBJ1-5 and V is TRBV19; tentative D call: TRBD1 (6 bases). This CDR3 is 15 amino acids long. CDR1 and CDR2 (germline): LNHDA, SQIVND (reference sequence). V dropped 5 bases and J dropped 1 base, with 12 bases sitting between them. Here the CDR3 reads CASSYGGISNQPQHF. The CDR3 DNA reads as TGTGCCAGTAGTTATGGGGGCATAAGCAATCAGCCCCAGCATTTT. The full variable domain, in which reference TRBV19 and TRBJ1-5 provide the parts outside the CDR3, is DGGITQSPKYLFRKEGQNVTLSCEQNLNHDAMYWYRQDPGQGLRLIYYSQIVNDFQKGDIAEGYSVSREKKESFPLTVTSAQKNPTAFYLCASSYGGISNQPQHFGDGTRLSIL.

The table lists this clone with a count of one. The CDR3 nucleotides read TGTGCCAGCAGCTTCCGACTAACAGGGACTGGAAACACCATATATTTT. The encoded protein is CASSFRLTGTGNTIYF. The genes are TRBV11-2 and TRBJ1-3; tentative D call: TRBD1 (6 bases). CDR1 SGHAT and CDR2 FQNNGV come from the germline V gene. The CDR3 has 16 amino acids. The germline V and J ends were trimmed by 3 bases and 2 bases, with 14 bases remaining between them.

The chain joins TRBV6-5 to TRBJ2-3, with 8 bases that match TRBD2. CDR1 is MNHEY, CDR2 SVGAGI, per germline. The CDR3 sequence is 13 residues long. Trimming cost V 7 bases and J 4 bases; bases outside gene matches: 4. The CDR3 loop is CASTPGGSDTQYF. In nucleotides, the CDR3 is TGTGCCAGCACCCCGGGGGGGTCAGATACGCAGTATTTT.

The rearrangement links TRBV6-5 to TRBJ1-1; a possible D gene is TRBD1 (6 bases). The CDR3 has 13 residues. V was pared by 6 bases and J by 6 bases, with 14 bases between. Germline lookup yields CDR1 MNHEY and CDR2 SVGAGI. Here the CDR3 DNA reads TGTGCCAGCAGGAGGGGGAGAATACCTGAAGCTTTCTTT. Its protein product is CASRRGRIPEAFF.

J is TRBJ1-6 and V is TRBV30; a possible D gene is TRBD1 (5 bases). Trimming cost V 2 bases and J 10 bases, with 15 bases left between them. Germline V gene lookup returns CDR1 GTSNPN and CDR2 SVGIG (reference sequence). There are 14 residues in the CDR3. The CDR3 nucleotides read TGTGCCTGGAGTCCGGACGGGGGTAGGTCACCCCTCCACTTT. Translating gives CAWSPDGGRSPLHF.

The chain recombines TRBV30 with TRBJ2-3; no definite D call. The CDR3 covers 14 residues. Germline values: CDR1 GTSNPN, CDR2 SVGIG (reference sequence). Trimming took off 0 bases at V and 0 bases at J, with 7 bases between the two ends. DNA of the CDR3: TGTGCCTGGAGTGTCTTCAGTAGCACAGATACGCAGTATTTT. This encodes CAWSVFSSTDTQYF.

The chain couples TRBV28 to TRBJ2-1; TRBD2 matches at 8 bases. The ends lost 2 bases at V and 6 bases at J; junction bases unmatched: 9. The germline gives CDR1 MDHEN, CDR2 SYDVKM. The CDR3 covers 16 residues. Here the CDR3 reads CASSLPAGVGGNEQFF. DNA of the CDR3: TGTGCCAGCAGTTTACCAGCGGGAGTTGGGGGCAATGAGCAGTTCTTC. The full variable domain, in which reference TRBV28 and TRBJ2-1 provide the parts outside the CDR3, is DVKVTQSSRYLVKRTGEKVFLECVQDMDHENMFWYRQDPGLGLRLIYFSYDVKMKEKGDIPEGYSVSREKKERFSLILESASTNQTSMYLCASSLPAGVGGNEQFFGPGTRLTVL.

The chain uses TRBV3-1 (or the pseudogene TRBV3-2) and TRBJ1-6; maybe TRBD1 (6 bases). The CDR3 length is 16 residues. Trimming shortened V by 1 base and J by 5 bases, and 12 bases separated the two germline ends. Germline CDR1 reads LGHDT; CDR2 reads YNNKEL (reference sequence). CDR3 amino acids: CASSQVRGADNSPLHF. The CDR3 DNA reads TGTGCCAGCAGCCAAGTCCGGGGGGCCGATAATTCACCCCTCCACTTT.

V gene TRBV6-6 combines with J gene TRBJ2-1; TRBD2 agrees at 10 bases. Germline CDR1 and CDR2: MNHNY and SVGAGI (reference sequence). J gave up 5 bases and V 0 bases, and 4 bases lay outside the gene matches. CDR3 size: 16 residues. The CDR3 spells CASSYSIGLADNEQFF. The CDR3, as DNA: TGTGCCAGCAGTTACTCTATCGGACTAGCGGACAATGAGCAGTTCTTC.

The V and J genes are TRBV30 and TRBJ1-2; 10 nucleotides match TRBD1. The CDR3 length is 15 residues. The V gene's germline CDR1 is GTSNPN and CDR2 SVGIG (reference sequence). V was clipped by 4 bases and J by 3 bases; unmatched bases: 8. In DNA, the CDR3 is TGTGCCTGGACACCATTGGACAGGGGGGACTATGGCTACACCTTC. It is translated as CAWTPLDRGDYGYTF.

The rearrangement links TRBV7-8 to TRBJ2-3; D gene unclear. The germline V and J ends were trimmed by 6 bases and 0 bases, with 19 bases remaining between them. Germline V gene lookup returns CDR1 SGHVS and CDR2 FQNEAQ. The CDR3 runs to 17 residues. This chain's CDR3 is CASRYSLPKTSTDTQYF. The CDR3 DNA is TGTGCCAGCAGATATAGCCTCCCTAAGACTAGCACAGATACGCAGTATTTT.